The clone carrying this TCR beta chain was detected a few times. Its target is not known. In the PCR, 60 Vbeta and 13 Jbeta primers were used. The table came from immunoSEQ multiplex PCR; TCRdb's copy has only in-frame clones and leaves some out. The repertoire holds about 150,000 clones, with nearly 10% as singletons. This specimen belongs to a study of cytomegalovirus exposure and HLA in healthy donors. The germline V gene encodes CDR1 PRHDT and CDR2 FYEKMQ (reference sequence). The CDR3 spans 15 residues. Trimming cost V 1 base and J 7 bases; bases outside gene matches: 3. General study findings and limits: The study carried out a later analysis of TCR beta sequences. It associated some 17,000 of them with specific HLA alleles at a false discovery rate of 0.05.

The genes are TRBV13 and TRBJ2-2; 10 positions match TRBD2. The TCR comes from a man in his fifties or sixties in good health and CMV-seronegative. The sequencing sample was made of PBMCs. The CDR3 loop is CASSLAPSGGGELFF. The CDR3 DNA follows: TGTGCCAGCAGCTTAGCTCCTAGCGGGGGCGGGGAGCTGTTTTTT. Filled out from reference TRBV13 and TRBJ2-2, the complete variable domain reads AAGVIQSPRHLIKEKRETATLKCYPIPRHDTVYWYQQGPGQDPQFLISFYEKMQSDKGSIPDRFSAQQFSDYHSELNMSSLELGDSALYFCASSLAPSGGGELFFGEGSRLTVL.